The present T cell receptor beta chain was sequenced within a study of blood T cell repertoires in COVID-19. Study as a whole: Collection of acute and convalescent COVID-19 samples took place in the United States, Italy and Spain. PBMCs, B-cell-depleted T cells, or T cells provided the cDNA or gDNA that made up the material.

Sequencing used immunoSEQ multiplex PCR; TCRdb keeps in-frame clones, though not all of them. The table lists roughly 96,000 clones, about 80% of them singletons. CDR3 length: 15 amino acids. V lost 5 bases, J lost 5 bases, and 7 bases stayed unmatched. The V gene's germline CDR1 is MDHEN and CDR2 SYDVKM. V and J are TRBV28 and TRBJ2-3; 10 bases match TRBD1. Input material: peripheral blood. The source is a man between 60 and 75 years old with acute or convalescent COVID-19. The CDR3 DNA is TGTGCCAGCAGTCCCAGGACAGGGGGAGAAGATACGCAGTATTTT. Translated: CASSPRTGGEDTQYF.